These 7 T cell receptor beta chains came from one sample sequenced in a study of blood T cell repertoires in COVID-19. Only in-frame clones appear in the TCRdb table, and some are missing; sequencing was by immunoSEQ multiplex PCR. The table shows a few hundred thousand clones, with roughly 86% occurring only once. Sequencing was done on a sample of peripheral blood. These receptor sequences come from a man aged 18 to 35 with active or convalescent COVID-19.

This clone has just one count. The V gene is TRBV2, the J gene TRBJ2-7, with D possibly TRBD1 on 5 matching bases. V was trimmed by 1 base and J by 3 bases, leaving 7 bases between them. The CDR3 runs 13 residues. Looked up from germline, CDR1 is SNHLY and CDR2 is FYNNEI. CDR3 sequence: CASSEGQIYEQYF. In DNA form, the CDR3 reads TGTGCCAGCAGTGAAGGACAGATCTACGAGCAGTACTTC.

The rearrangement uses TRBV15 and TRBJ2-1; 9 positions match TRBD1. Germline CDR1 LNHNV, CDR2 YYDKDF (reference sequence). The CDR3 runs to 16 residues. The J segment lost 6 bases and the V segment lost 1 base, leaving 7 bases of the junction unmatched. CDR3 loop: CATSRVSGTGSNEQFF. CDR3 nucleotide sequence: TGTGCCACCAGCAGAGTTTCGGGGACAGGGTCCAATGAGCAGTTCTTC.

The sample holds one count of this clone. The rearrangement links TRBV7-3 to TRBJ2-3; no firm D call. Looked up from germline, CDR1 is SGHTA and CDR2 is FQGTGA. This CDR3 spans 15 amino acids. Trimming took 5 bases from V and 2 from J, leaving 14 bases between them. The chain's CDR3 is CASSVKKPNTDTQYF. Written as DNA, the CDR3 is TGTGCCAGCAGCGTCAAAAAGCCCAACACAGATACGCAGTATTTT.

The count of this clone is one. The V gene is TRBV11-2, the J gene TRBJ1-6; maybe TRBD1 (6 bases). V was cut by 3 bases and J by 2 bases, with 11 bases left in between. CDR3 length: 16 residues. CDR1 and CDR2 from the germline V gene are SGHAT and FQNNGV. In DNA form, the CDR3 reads TGTGCCAGCAGCTTTGACAGGCAACCCTATAATTCACCCCTCCACTTT. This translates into CASSFDRQPYNSPLHF.

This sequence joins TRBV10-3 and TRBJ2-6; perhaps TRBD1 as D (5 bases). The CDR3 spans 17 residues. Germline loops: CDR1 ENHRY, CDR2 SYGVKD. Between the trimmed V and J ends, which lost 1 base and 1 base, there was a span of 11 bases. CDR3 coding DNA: TGTGCCATCAGTGAGTTACCACAGGCATCTGGGGCCAACGTCCTGACTTTC. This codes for CAISELPQASGANVLTF.

The CDR3 sequence is CASSFAGTDGYTF. The DNA for the CDR3 is TGTGCCAGCAGTTTCGCGGGGACAGATGGCTACACCTTC. V usage is TRBV27 and J usage is TRBJ1-2; 7 nucleotides align to TRBD1. V lost 3 bases and J lost 6; bases outside the gene matches: 4. The CDR3 covers 13 residues. CDR1 is MNHEY and CDR2 is SMNVEV in the germline V gene (reference sequence).

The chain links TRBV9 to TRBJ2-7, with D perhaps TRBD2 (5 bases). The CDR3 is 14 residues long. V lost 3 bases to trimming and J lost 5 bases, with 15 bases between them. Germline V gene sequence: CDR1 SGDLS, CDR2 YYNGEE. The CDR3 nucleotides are TGTGCCAGCAGCGGAACTAGTTTGCGCCACGAGCAGTACTTC. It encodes CASSGTSLRHEQYF.